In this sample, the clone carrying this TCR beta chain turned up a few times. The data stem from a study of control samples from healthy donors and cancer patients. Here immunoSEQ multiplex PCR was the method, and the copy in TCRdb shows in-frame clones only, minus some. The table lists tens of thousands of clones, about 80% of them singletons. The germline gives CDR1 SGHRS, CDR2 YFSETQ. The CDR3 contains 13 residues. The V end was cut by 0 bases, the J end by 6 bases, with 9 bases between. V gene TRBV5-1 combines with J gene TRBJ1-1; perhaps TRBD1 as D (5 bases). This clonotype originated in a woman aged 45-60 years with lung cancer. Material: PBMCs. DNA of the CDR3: TGCGCCAGCAGCTTGGAGAGGGGACCTGAAGCTTTCTTT. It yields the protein CASSLERGPEAFF.